Detailed here is one T cell receptor beta chain. J gave up 2 bases and V 5 bases, and 7 bases lay outside the gene matches. Germline assignment: CDR1 SEHNR and CDR2 FQNEAQ (reference sequence). CDR3 length equals 16 residues. The record originates from a study of T cell changes during pregnancy in multiple sclerosis. Clones were sequenced by immunoSEQ multiplex PCR, and TCRdb holds only the in-frame ones, with some missing. Seen here are about 44,000 clones, approximately 96% observed once, and the top ten hold over 0.8%. The origin of this receptor is a female donor with multiple sclerosis, enrolled in a pregnancy study. This rearrangement joins TRBV7-9 to TRBJ1-5; the match to TRBD1 covers 9 bases. Sequences were derived from peripheral blood, sampled in the second trimester of pregnancy. This chain's CDR3 is CASSAGQGRGNQPQHF. CDR3 sequence (DNA): TGTGCCAGCAGCGCGGGACAGGGAAGGGGCAATCAGCCCCAGCATTTT.